The TCR beta chain described here comes from a study of T cells in Graves' hyperthyroidism and ophthalmopathy. Study background: Peripheral blood was acquired at first diagnosis, ahead of any therapy whatsoever.

Amplification yielded TCR beta CDR3 regions, with RNA transcripts as the source. The HTBI primer set drove a first-round RT-PCR of the TCR CDR3. TCRdb reprocessed the multiplex PCR reads via MiXCR and lists one record per CDR3 protein. Among roughly 720,000 distinct CDR3 sequences, around 16% were seen once, and the ten largest hold roughly a sixth. Germline V gives CDR1 SGHRS, CDR2 YFSETQ. The CDR3 is 15 residues long. The germline V and J ends were trimmed by 2 bases and 2 bases, with 12 bases remaining between them. This clonotype showed up many times. Its cognate antigen is unknown. Study-wide results and limits: The majority of expanded thyroid clonotypes above 0.001 also appeared in blood.

This clonotype was obtained from a man in his fifties or sixties with Graves' hyperthyroidism. What was sequenced was blood. The chain carries TRBV5-1 and TRBJ2-3; D gene ambiguous. CDR3: CASSFQVQHTDTQYF. The CDR3 coding sequence is TGCGCCAGCAGCTTCCAGGTCCAACACACAGATACGCAGTATTTT.